This T cell receptor beta chain stems from a study of radiation and T cells in renal cell carcinoma. Some clones are missing from TCRdb's copy, which holds only in-frame ones; the method was immunoSEQ multiplex PCR. The table shows some 100,000 clones, with 82% occurring only once. V lost 0 bases to trimming and J lost 9 bases, with 6 bases between them. The CDR3 contains 13 residues. Germline CDR1 is MNHNY and CDR2 is SVGAGI (reference sequence). Stated time point: baseline pretreatment blood. Documented treatment: 15 Gy SBRT to primary tumor, nephrectomy 4 weeks later. Serial blood draws occurred at baseline and 2 and 4 weeks post-SBRT.

This chain joins TRBV6-6 and TRBJ1-6; D is unresolved. The specimen comprised blood, sampled from a patient whose treatment included radiotherapy and nephrectomy. The TCR comes from a man in his sixties with renal cell carcinoma. The CDR3 sequence is CASSYSPLSPLHF. CDR3 sequence (DNA): TGTGCCAGCAGTTACTCGCCCCTTTCACCCCTCCACTTT.